This note documents a single TCR beta chain sequence. The sample belongs to a study of shared clonotypes between healthy human individuals. Naive CD8 cells comprised CD45RO-negative, CCR7-positively selected cells, excluding terminally differentiated effector memory CD45RA+ cells. The CDR3 is 18 amino acids. Trimming shortened V by 0 bases and J by 0 bases, and 16 bases separated the two germline ends. In germline, CDR1 is SGHNT, CDR2 YYREEE (reference sequence). Only in-frame clones appear in the TCRdb table, and some are missing; sequencing was by immunoSEQ multiplex PCR. The profile covers approximately 600,000 clones, with 95% appearing a single time and around 0.11% taken by the ten largest.

The sequence was obtained from a woman aged 25 to 39 in good health. V is TRBV5-4 and J is TRBJ1-5; D gene uncertain. The sample was naive CD8+ T cells sorted from blood. The CDR3 loop reads CASSLGRKYNNSNQPQHF. The CDR3 DNA is TGTGCCAGCAGCTTGGGACGGAAGTACAATAATAGCAATCAGCCCCAGCATTTT. Supplemented by reference TRBV5-4 and TRBJ1-5, the full variable domain reads ETGVTQSPTHLIKTRGQQVTLRCSSQSGHNTVSWYQQALGQGPQFIFQYYREEENGRGNFPPRFSGLQFPNYSSELNVNALELDDSALYLCASSLGRKYNNSNQPQHFGDGTRLSIL.